This is a list of T cell receptor beta chains from one sample in a study of blood T cells in healthy people across ages. TCRdb re-derived calls from the 5' RACE reads in MiXCR, one entry per CDR3 protein. The sample consists of approximately 770,000 distinct CDR3 sequences, 58% of them appearing once. The sequenced sample consisted of blood. These receptors came from a man aged 30 to 39 in good health. CDR3s include the opening cysteine and the closing phenylalanine or tryptophan.

V: TRBV28; J: TRBJ2-7; CDR3: CASRAGGVFYEQYF
V: TRBV4-2; J: .; CDR3: CASSQDPWDTYYEQYF
V: TRBV4-3; J: TRBJ2-1; CDR3: CASSQDRGVSYNEQFF
V: TRBV6-5; J: TRBJ1-6; CDR3: CASSRNRDAGSPLHF
V: TRBV19; J: TRBJ2-1; CDR3: CASSMRSGWNEQFF
V: TRBV12-3/TRBV12-4; J: .; CDR3: CASSQDSPYEQYF
V: TRBV5-1; J: TRBJ1-2; CDR3: CASSGTPNYGYTF
V: TRBV6-5; J: TRBJ1-2; CDR3: CVSRQTGNGGYTF
V: TRBV7-9; J: TRBJ2-5; CDR3: CASSPVLARETQYF
V: TRBV20-1; J: TRBJ2-5; CDR3: CSAVDRGLETQYF
V: TRBV4-3; J: TRBJ1-1; CDR3: CASSRQGGFNTEAFF
V: TRBV4-1; J: TRBJ2-1; CDR3: CASSQGLALLSYNEQFF
V: TRBV29-1; J: TRBJ1-2; CDR3: CSVVSRTGEWYGYTF
V: TRBV20-1; J: .; CDR3: CSASHTLPAGVSYEQYF
V: TRBV18; J: TRBJ2-1; CDR3: CASSPRTSGEYNEQFF
V: TRBV12-3/TRBV12-4; J: TRBJ2-6; CDR3: CASIAFNSGANVLTF
V: TRBV6-2/TRBV6-3; J: TRBJ1-2; CDR3: CASSRPGPFYGYTF
V: TRBV3-1; J: TRBJ2-7; CDR3: CASSLGTSGKSPDEQYF
V: TRBV29-1; J: TRBJ1-1; CDR3: CSAPGGGNTEAFF
V: TRBV6-5; J: TRBJ2-5; CDR3: CASSYSSGYQETQYF
V: TRBV4-1; J: TRBJ2-3; CDR3: CASSQGVRDTQYF
V: TRBV7-6; J: TRBJ2-1; CDR3: CASSPPGTSGNEQFF
V: TRBV7-9; J: TRBJ2-7; CDR3: CASSYGQQSSYEQYF